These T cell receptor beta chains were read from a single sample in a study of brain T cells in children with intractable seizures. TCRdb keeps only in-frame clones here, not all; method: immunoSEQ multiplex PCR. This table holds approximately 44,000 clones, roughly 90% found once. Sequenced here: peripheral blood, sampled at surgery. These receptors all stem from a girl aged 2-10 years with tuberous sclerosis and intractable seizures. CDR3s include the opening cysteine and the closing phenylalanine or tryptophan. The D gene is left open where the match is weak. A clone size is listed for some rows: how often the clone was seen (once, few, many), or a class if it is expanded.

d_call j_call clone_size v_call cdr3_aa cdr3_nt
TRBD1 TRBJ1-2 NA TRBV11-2 CASSLLDRVEGYTF TGTGCCAGCAGCTTACTCGACAGGGTTGAGGGCTACACCTTC
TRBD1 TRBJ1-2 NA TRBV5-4 CASSVGGRDYGYTF TGTGCCAGCAGTGTAGGGGGCAGGGACTATGGCTACACCTTC
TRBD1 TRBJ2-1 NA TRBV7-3 CASSLQGGAYNEQFF TGTGCCAGCAGCCTCCAAGGGGGCGCTTACAATGAGCAGTTCTTC
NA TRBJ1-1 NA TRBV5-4 CASSMRMNTEAFF TGTGCCAGCAGCATGAGGATGAACACTGAAGCTTTCTTT
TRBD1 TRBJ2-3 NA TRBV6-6 CASMWDRGGDTQYF TGTGCCAGCATGTGGGACAGGGGTGGAGATACGCAGTATTTT
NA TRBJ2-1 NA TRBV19 CASSIKTGPLYNEQFF TGTGCCAGTAGTATCAAAACAGGCCCTTTATACAATGAGCAGTTCTTC
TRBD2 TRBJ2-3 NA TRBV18 CASSPTGGGAADTQYF TGTGCCAGCTCACCGACTGGCGGGGGGGCGGCAGATACGCAGTATTTT
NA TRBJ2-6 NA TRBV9 CASSPLTGANVLTF TGTGCCAGCAGCCCCCTCACAGGGGCCAACGTCCTGACTTTC
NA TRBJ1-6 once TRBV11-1 CASSQRQEYSPLHF TGTGCCAGCAGCCAACGACAGGAATATTCACCCCTCCACTTT
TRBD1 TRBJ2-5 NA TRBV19 CASSIPPDRGIETQYF TGTGCCAGTAGTATACCCCCGGACAGGGGGATAGAGACCCAGTACTTC
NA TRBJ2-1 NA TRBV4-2 CASSPPDSDPLNEQFF TGTGCCAGCAGCCCGCCGGACAGCGATCCACTGAATGAGCAGTTCTTC
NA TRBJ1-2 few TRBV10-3 CAISESPGTSYSGVDGYTF TGTGCCATCAGTGAGTCCCCCGGGACCTCCTACTCAGGGGTAGATGGCTACACCTTC
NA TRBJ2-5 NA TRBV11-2 CASSLVDRPETQYF TGTGCCAGCAGCTTAGTGGACAGACCAGAGACCCAGTACTTC
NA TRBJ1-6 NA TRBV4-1 CASSQENGGNSPLHF TGCGCCAGCAGCCAAGAAAACGGTGGGAATTCACCCCTCCACTTT
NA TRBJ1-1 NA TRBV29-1 CSVFQGYTEAFF TGCAGCGTGTTCCAGGGCTACACTGAAGCTTTCTTT
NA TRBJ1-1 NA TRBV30 CAWSARGNTEAFF TGTGCCTGGAGCGCCAGGGGGAACACTGAAGCTTTCTTT
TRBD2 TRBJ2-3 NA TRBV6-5 CASSTGGPTDTQYF TGTGCCAGCAGCACGGGGGGGCCTACAGATACGCAGTATTTT
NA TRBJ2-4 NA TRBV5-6 CASSPATGFGKLAKNIQYF TGTGCCAGCAGCCCCGCGACAGGATTCGGGAAACTAGCCAAAAACATTCAGTACTTC
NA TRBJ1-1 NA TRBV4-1 CASSASRGGTTEAFF TGCGCCAGCAGCGCCTCCCGGGGGGGAACCACTGAAGCTTTCTTT
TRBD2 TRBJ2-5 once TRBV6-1 CASSVLTGQGGPETQYF TGTGCCAGCAGTGTACTGACTGGGCAGGGAGGGCCAGAGACCCAGTACTTC
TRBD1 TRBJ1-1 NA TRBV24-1 CATSDLGGQYTEAFF TGTGCCACCAGTGATTTGGGGGGACAGTACACTGAAGCTTTCTTT
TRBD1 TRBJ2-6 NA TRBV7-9 CASSITGAGANVLTF TGTGCCAGCAGCATCACAGGGGCCGGGGCCAACGTCCTGACTTTC
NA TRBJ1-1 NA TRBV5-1 CASSSAPGYNTEAFF TGCGCCAGCAGCTCTGCCCCCGGATATAACACTGAAGCTTTCTTT
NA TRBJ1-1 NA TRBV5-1 CASSPWGERGPEAFF TGCGCCAGCAGCCCCTGGGGGGAGAGGGGCCCTGAAGCTTTCTTT
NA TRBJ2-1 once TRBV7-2 CASSPGLRGNEQFF TGTGCCAGCAGCCCAGGACTCCGGGGGAATGAGCAGTTCTTC
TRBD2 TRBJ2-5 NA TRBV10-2 CASSESALAGAKTQYF TGCGCCAGCAGTGAGTCGGCGCTAGCGGGGGCTAAGACCCAGTACTTC
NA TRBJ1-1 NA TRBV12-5 CASGLQGANTEAFF TGTGCTAGTGGTTTGCAGGGAGCGAACACTGAAGCTTTCTTT
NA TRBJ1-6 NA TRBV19 CASSSGTYNSPLHF TGTGCCAGTAGTAGCGGGACCTATAATTCACCCCTCCACTTT
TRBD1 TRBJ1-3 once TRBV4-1 CASRRGQGQHSGNTIYF TGCGCCAGCAGACGAGGACAGGGTCAACACTCTGGAAACACCATATATTTT
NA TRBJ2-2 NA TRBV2 CASSVAGMNTGELFF TGTGCCAGCAGTGTGGCGGGGATGAACACCGGGGAGCTGTTTTTT
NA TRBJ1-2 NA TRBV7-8 CASSLDQGYGYTF TGTGCCAGCAGCTTAGACCAGGGCTATGGCTACACCTTC
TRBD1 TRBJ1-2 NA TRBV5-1 CASSLGGAGGVGGYTF TGCGCCAGCAGCTTGGGCGGGGCAGGGGGCGTTGGAGGCTACACCTTC
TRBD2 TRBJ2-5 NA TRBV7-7 CASSLAGGASETQYF TGTGCTAGCAGCTTAGCCGGGGGGGCCTCTGAGACCCAGTACTTC
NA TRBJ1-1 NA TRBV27 CATLATPNSQKDTEAFF TGTGCCACTCTAGCCACCCCTAACAGCCAAAAAGACACTGAAGCTTTCTTT
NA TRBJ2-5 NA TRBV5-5 CASSLGLRKETQYF TGTGCCAGCAGCTTGGGGCTTCGGAAAGAGACCCAGTACTTC
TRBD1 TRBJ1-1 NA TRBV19 CASTPNRGRDAFF TGTGCCAGTACCCCTAACAGGGGGCGTGATGCTTTCTTT
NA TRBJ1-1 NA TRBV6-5 CASRPFWGEAFF TGTGCCAGCCGTCCGTTCTGGGGTGAAGCTTTCTTT